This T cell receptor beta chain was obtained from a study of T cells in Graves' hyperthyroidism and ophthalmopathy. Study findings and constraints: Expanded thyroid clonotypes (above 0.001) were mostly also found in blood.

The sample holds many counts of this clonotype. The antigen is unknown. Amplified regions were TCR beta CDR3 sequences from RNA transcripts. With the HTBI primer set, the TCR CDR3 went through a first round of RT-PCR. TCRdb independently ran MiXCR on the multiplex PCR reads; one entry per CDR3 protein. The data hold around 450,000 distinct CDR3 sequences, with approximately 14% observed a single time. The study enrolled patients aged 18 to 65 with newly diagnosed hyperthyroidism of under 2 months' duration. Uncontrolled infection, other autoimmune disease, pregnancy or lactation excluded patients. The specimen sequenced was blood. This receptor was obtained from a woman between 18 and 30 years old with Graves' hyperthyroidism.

CDR3 loop: CASSNRQGRGQPQHF. The CDR3 DNA reads TGTGCCAGCAGTAACCGACAGGGAAGAGGACAGCCCCAGCATTTT. This chain links TRBV6-1 with TRBJ1-5; TRBD1 aligns across 7 bases. The CDR3 covers 15 residues. Trimming took 5 bases from V and 7 from J; bases not matched to a gene: 11. Germline CDR1 is MNHNS and CDR2 is SASEGT.